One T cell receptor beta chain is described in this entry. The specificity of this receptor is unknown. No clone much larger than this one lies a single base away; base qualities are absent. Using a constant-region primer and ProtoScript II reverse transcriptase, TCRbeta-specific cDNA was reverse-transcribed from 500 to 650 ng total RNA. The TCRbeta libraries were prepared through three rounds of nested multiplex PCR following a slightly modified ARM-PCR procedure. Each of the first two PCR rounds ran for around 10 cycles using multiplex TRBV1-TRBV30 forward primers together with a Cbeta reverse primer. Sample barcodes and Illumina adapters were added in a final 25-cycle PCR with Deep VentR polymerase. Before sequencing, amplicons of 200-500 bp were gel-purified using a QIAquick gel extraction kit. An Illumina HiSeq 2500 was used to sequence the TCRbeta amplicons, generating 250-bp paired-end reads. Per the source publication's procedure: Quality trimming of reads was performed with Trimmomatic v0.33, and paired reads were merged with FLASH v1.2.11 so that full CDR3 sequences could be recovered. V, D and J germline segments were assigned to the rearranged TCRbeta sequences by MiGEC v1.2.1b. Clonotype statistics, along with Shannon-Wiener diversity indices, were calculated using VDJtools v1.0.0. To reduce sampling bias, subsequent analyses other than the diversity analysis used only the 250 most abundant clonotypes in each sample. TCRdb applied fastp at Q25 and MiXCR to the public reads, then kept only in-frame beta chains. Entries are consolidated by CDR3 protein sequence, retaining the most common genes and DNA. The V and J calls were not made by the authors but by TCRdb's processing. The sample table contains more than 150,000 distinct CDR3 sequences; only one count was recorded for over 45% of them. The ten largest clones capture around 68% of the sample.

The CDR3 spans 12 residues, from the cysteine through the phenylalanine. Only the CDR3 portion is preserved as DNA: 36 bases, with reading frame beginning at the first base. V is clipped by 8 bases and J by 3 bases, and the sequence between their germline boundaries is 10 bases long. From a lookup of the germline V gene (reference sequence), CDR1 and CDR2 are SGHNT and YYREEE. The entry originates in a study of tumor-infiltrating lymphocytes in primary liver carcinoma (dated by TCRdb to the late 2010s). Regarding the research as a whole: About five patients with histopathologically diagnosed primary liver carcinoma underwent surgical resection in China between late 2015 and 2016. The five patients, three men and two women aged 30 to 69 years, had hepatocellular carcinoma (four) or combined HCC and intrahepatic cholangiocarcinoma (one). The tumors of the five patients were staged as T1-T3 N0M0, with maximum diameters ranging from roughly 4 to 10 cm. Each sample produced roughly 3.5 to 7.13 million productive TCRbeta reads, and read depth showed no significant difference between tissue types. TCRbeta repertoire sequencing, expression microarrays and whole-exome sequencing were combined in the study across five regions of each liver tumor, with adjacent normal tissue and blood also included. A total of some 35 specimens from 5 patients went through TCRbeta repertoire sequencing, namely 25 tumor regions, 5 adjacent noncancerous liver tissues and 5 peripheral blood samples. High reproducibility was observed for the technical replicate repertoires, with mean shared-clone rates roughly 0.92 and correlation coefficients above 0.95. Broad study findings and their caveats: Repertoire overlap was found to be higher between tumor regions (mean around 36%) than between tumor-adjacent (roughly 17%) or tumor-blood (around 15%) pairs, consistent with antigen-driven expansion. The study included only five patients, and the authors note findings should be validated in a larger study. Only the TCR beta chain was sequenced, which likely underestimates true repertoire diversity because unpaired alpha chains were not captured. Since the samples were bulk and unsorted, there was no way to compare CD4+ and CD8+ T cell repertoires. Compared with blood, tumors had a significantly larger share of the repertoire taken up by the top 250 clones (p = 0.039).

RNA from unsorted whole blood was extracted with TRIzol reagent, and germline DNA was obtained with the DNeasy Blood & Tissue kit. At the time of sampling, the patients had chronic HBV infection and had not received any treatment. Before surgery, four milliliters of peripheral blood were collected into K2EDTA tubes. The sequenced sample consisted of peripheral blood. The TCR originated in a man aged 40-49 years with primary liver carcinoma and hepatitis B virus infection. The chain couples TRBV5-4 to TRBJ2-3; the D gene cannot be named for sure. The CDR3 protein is CASRQDTDTQYF. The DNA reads TGTGCCAGTAGGCAAGATACAGATACGCAGTATTTT.